This T cell receptor (beta chain) was retrieved from a study of OX40 agonist ivuxolimab in advanced cancers. Study information: Mean age approximately 59 years, range about 23 to 80; 82.7% male. Therapy given before enrollment (anti-PD-1, anti-PD-L1 or anti-CTLA-4) was allowed, and 40% had some. Overall study results and limits: Expanded peripheral T cells had an undetermined antigen specificity.

Using immunoSEQ multiplex PCR, the repertoire was profiled, and TCRdb retains in-frame clones only, with some absent. The sample shows tens of thousands of clones, 88% of them seen only once. Notes on this clone: Antigen: not known.

The CDR3 has 15 amino acids. V gave up 6 bases and J gave up 5 bases, with 17 bases separating them. The V gene's germline CDR1 is MNHEY and CDR2 SVGAGI. The chain carries TRBV6-5 and TRBJ1-3; D perhaps matches TRBD1 (6 bases). The source of this sequence is an adult with an advanced solid tumor such as melanoma, head and neck, liver or kidney cancer. The sample here was CD4+ or CD8+ T cells sorted from blood, taken in a trial of the OX40 agonist ivuxolimab. CDR3 amino acids: CASRNSGTTRNTIYF. The CDR3 DNA reads as TGTGCCAGCAGAAACTCCGGGACAACTAGAAACACCATATATTTT.